The 30 T cell receptor beta chains presented below share a single source sample, sequenced in a study of blood T cell repertoires in COVID-19. TCRdb keeps only in-frame clones here, not all; method: immunoSEQ multiplex PCR. This sample has under 200,000 clones, with approximately 87% found just once. Sequenced material: peripheral blood. The receptors were sampled from a man in his late teens or twenties with active or convalescent COVID-19.

Written as DNA, the CDR3 is TGTGCCAGTAGCCCCTCTGGGCCGCTGGAGCAGTACTTC. Residues: CASSPSGPLEQYF. V usage is TRBV19 and J usage is TRBJ2-7; the D is unclear. Germline-derived CDR1 and CDR2 are LNHDA and SQIVND (reference sequence). The V gene lost 6 bases and the J gene lost 7 bases, with 16 bases spanning the gap. The CDR3 consists of 13 residues.

The chain carries TRBV11-2 and TRBJ2-5; 13 positions match TRBD2. The germline V gene encodes CDR1 SGHAT and CDR2 FQNNGV. This CDR3 has 16 residues. The V segment lost 5 bases and the J segment 1 base; nucleotides outside the gene matches: 4. CDR3 DNA: TGTGCCAGCAGCATCGGGACTAGCGGGGTCCAAGAGACCCAGTACTTC. Residues: CASSIGTSGVQETQYF.

Here the CDR3 DNA reads TGTGCCAGCAGTCTCCCCGGGGTGGGTGAGCAGTTCTTC. Amino acid sequence: CASSLPGVGEQFF. This chain uses TRBV27 with TRBJ2-1, with TRBD2 as a possible D gene (5 bases). Trimming took off 5 bases at V and 9 bases at J, with 14 bases between the two ends. Per germline, CDR1 MNHEY and CDR2 SMNVEV (reference sequence). The CDR3 contains 13 residues.

The CDR3 DNA reads as TGTGCCAGCAGCTTACGGTCGGAACTAGCGGGAGAATTTCAGCAGTACTTC. Encoded protein: CASSLRSELAGEFQQYF. The rearrangement uses TRBV11-3 and TRBJ2-7, with 11 bases that match TRBD2. The CDR3 has 17 amino acids. The germline V gene has CDR1 SGHNT and CDR2 YENEEA. With 2 bases clipped from V and 8 bases from J, the junction kept 14 bases outside the gene matches. The whole variable domain, remainder taken from reference TRBV11-3 and TRBJ2-7, is EAGVVQSPRYKIIEKKQPVAFWCNPISGHNTLYWYLQNLGQGPELLIRYENEEAVDDSQLPKDRFSAERLKGVDSTLKIQPAELGDSAVYLCASSLRSELAGEFQQYFGPGTRLTVT.

J is TRBJ2-7 and V is TRBV6-4, with 12 bases identical to TRBD1. Germline-derived CDR1 and CDR2 are MRHNA and SNTAGT. The CDR3 runs to 16 residues. J was trimmed by 5 bases and V by 8 bases; bases with no gene match: 13. CDR3 nucleotides: TGTGCCAGCCCGGGAACTAGGGACAGGGGGCCCCACGAGCAGTACGTC. The encoded protein is CASPGTRDRGPHEQYV.

This chain links TRBV28 with TRBJ1-6, with 7 bases identical to TRBD1. CDR3 size: 14 residues. Germline V lookup: CDR1 MDHEN, CDR2 SYDVKM. V shed 6 bases, J shed 6 bases, and the junction held 5 bases outside the gene matches. The CDR3 coding sequence is TGTGCCAGCAGACTCGACAGGGCTAATTCACCCCTCCACTTT. Translation: CASRLDRANSPLHF.

This clone was seen a few times. For the CDR3, the DNA is TGTGCCAGCAGCTTAGATGGGGGGACGCTACGGGGCTACACCTTC. Its translation: CASSLDGGTLRGYTF. The J gene is TRBJ1-2, the V gene TRBV11-2, with D possibly matching TRBD1 (5 bases). Deletions cut 0 bases from V and 8 bases from J, with 16 bases between. Germline loops: CDR1 SGHAT, CDR2 FQNNGV. This CDR3 has 15 residues.

This rearrangement joins TRBV24-1 to TRBJ1-1, with D perhaps TRBD1 (6 bases). This CDR3 spans 14 amino acids. Germline values: CDR1 KGHDR, CDR2 SFDVKD. V lost 6 bases to trimming and J lost 0 bases, with 10 bases between them. The chain's CDR3 is CATSSGTLNTEAFF. The CDR3 nucleotides read TGTGCCACCAGTTCCGGGACACTGAACACTGAAGCTTTCTTT.

The chain joins TRBV7-3 to TRBJ2-3; a possible D gene is TRBD2 (6 bases). Germline CDR1 is SGHTA and CDR2 is FQGTGA. V dropped 2 bases and J dropped 4 bases, with 13 bases sitting between them. The CDR3 has 15 amino acids. This chain's CDR3 is CASSLWGEEADTQYF. Written as DNA, the CDR3 is TGTGCCAGCAGCTTATGGGGGGAAGAGGCAGATACGCAGTATTTT. The entire variable domain, with the rest obtained from reference TRBV7-3 and TRBJ2-3, is as follows: GAGVSQTPSNKVTEKGKYVELRCDPISGHTALYWYRQSLGQGPEFLIYFQGTGAADDSGLPNDRFFAVRPEGSVSTLKIQRTERGDSAVYLCASSLWGEEADTQYFGPGTRLTVL.

The chain combines TRBV14 with TRBJ2-5; no clear D gene. Trimming took 3 bases from V and 4 from J, leaving 3 bases between them. This CDR3 has 11 residues. From germline, CDR1 is SGHDN and CDR2 FVKESK. The CDR3 bases are TGTGCCAGCAGCCACGGAGAGACCCAGTACTTC. Its translation is CASSHGETQYF.

This clone was found a few times. This chain connects TRBV2 to TRBJ1-3; no clear D. There are 10 residues in the CDR3. CDR1 and CDR2 from the germline V gene are SNHLY and FYNNEI. Trimming left V 3 bases short and J 16 bases short, with 10 bases between. CDR3 sequence (DNA): TGTGCCAGCAGTGACGGAGTTAAGTATTTT. It specifies CASSDGVKYF.

In its sample, this clone was seen a few times. V gene TRBV7-9 combines with J gene TRBJ2-2; TRBD2 aligns across 7 bases. Germline V CDR1 and CDR2: SEHNR, FQNEAQ (reference sequence). The CDR3 is 14 amino acids. With 4 bases clipped from V and 6 bases from J, the junction kept 5 bases outside the gene matches. The CDR3 nucleotides read TGTGCCAGCAGCTGGGGGGGTTCATCCGGGGAGCTGTTTTTT. Amino acid sequence: CASSWGGSSGELFF.

V gene TRBV7-9 combines with J gene TRBJ2-2, with TRBD2 matching 8 bases. Germline-derived CDR1 and CDR2 are SEHNR and FQNEAQ (reference sequence). The CDR3 covers 15 residues. V shed 5 bases and J 2 bases; nucleotides not matched to a gene: 4. This CDR3 is CASSQRGINTGELFF. CDR3 bases: TGTGCCAGCAGCCAGCGGGGGATCAACACCGGGGAGCTGTTTTTT.

This chain connects TRBV18 to TRBJ1-1, with D hard to call. This CDR3 is built from 14 residues. The V and J ends lost 2 bases and 2 bases respectively, with 9 bases between them. The germline V gene encodes CDR1 KGHSH and CDR2 LQKENI. The CDR3 DNA reads as TGTGCCAGCTCACCAACTTATGTCAACACTGAAGCTTTCTTT. The encoded protein is CASSPTYVNTEAFF.

CDR3 protein: CASSLPSPSGAGNTIYF. CDR3 in DNA: TGTGCCAGCAGTTTACCGTCTCCGTCGGGGGCTGGAAACACCATATATTTT. V gene TRBV28 combines with J gene TRBJ1-3; TRBD1 might be the D (5 bases). Trimming cost V 2 bases and J 2 bases, with 16 bases left between them. This CDR3 contains 17 residues. Germline values: CDR1 MDHEN, CDR2 SYDVKM.

The V gene is TRBV24-1, the J gene TRBJ2-2, with a weak D call TRBD2 (5 bases). Per germline, CDR1 KGHDR and CDR2 SFDVKD. The CDR3 sequence is 16 residues long. V was cut by 0 bases and J by 0 bases, with 7 bases left in between. The CDR3 protein is CATSDLSGANTGELFF. The DNA of the CDR3 is TGTGCCACCAGTGATTTGAGCGGAGCGAACACCGGGGAGCTGTTTTTT.

The chain links TRBV24-1 to TRBJ2-5; tentatively, D is TRBD1 (6 bases). The CDR3 is 13 residues long. Trimming stripped 4 bases from V and 5 bases from J, with 10 bases between. The germline V gene encodes CDR1 KGHDR and CDR2 SFDVKD. CDR3 protein: CATSEQGWETQYF. CDR3 coding DNA: TGTGCCACCAGTGAACAGGGCTGGGAGACCCAGTACTTC.

V is TRBV4-2 and J is TRBJ1-2; D unresolved. Germline CDR1 LGHNA, CDR2 YNFKEQ. The germline V and J ends were trimmed by 0 bases and 0 bases, with 14 bases remaining between them. There are 17 residues in the CDR3. Here the CDR3 DNA reads TGTGCCAGCAGCCAAGATGAGTCACTATTAACTAACTATGGCTACACCTTC. It yields the protein CASSQDESLLTNYGYTF.

This clone showed up just once. V gene TRBV15 combines with J gene TRBJ1-2; D unclear. The CDR3 has 15 residues. V lost 3 bases, J lost 1 base, and 12 bases lay in between. In germline, CDR1 is LNHNV, CDR2 YYDKDF (reference sequence). CDR3 residues: CATSRPPEGNYGYTF. In nucleotides, the CDR3 is TGTGCCACCAGCAGGCCCCCTGAGGGTAACTATGGCTACACCTTC. The full variable domain, in which reference TRBV15 and TRBJ1-2 provide the parts outside the CDR3, is DAMVIQNPRYQVTQFGKPVTLSCSQTLNHNVMYWYQQKSSQAPKLLFHYYDKDFNNEADTPDNFQSRRPNTSFCFLDIRSPGLGDTAMYLCATSRPPEGNYGYTFGSGTRLTVV.

This chain connects TRBV7-8 to TRBJ2-7, with D hard to call. Trimming removed 7 bases at V and 0 bases at J, with 10 bases between. The CDR3 loop spans 13 amino acids. The germline V gene has CDR1 SGHVS and CDR2 FQNEAQ. The CDR3 protein is CASTGRSSYEQYF. CDR3 nucleotides: TGTGCCAGCACGGGTCGGTCCTCCTACGAGCAGTACTTC.

This chain uses TRBV5-1 with TRBJ1-2, with TRBD1 matching over 8 bases. CDR1 and CDR2 from the germline V gene are SGHRS and YFSETQ. With V trimmed by 4 bases and J by 4 bases, 9 bases remained unmatched. The CDR3 consists of 15 residues. The CDR3 DNA reads as TGCGCCAGCAGCCCCCCCGCGACAGGGGCCTATGGCTACACCTTC. This sequence encodes CASSPPATGAYGYTF.

The rearrangement uses TRBV3-1 (or the pseudogene TRBV3-2) and TRBJ1-2; D ambiguous. Trimming removed 6 bases from V and 5 bases from J, with 16 bases in between. This CDR3 spans 14 amino acids. Germline V lookup: CDR1 LGHDT, CDR2 YNNKEL (reference sequence). The CDR3 DNA is TGTGCCAGCAGGCCAACAGATTCCCGATATGGCTACACCTTC. Protein product: CASRPTDSRYGYTF.

This clone was seen only once. The chain couples TRBV13 to TRBJ2-1; TRBD1 agrees at 10 bases. The junction had 2 bases not matched to a gene; V was cut back by 3 bases and J by 6 bases. The CDR3 length is 14 residues. The germline V gene encodes CDR1 PRHDT and CDR2 FYEKMQ (reference sequence). The CDR3 DNA follows: TGTGCCAGCAGCTTCGGACAGGGGGTCAATGAGCAGTTCTTC. Its translation: CASSFGQGVNEQFF.

V usage is TRBV6-5 and J usage is TRBJ1-2; D ambiguous. The germline V and J ends were trimmed by 7 bases and 0 bases, with 9 bases remaining between them. The germline V gene encodes CDR1 MNHEY and CDR2 SVGAGI. This CDR3 is built from 13 residues. The CDR3 region has the DNA TGTGCCAGCAATTCACAGCCTAACTATGGCTACACCTTC. Translating it yields CASNSQPNYGYTF.

The CDR3 DNA sequence: TGTGCCAGCAGCTTCGGACAGTGGGATCAGCCCCAGCATTTT. Translating gives CASSFGQWDQPQHF. The gene calls are TRBV5-6 and TRBJ1-5; D is possibly TRBD1 (6 bases). With 2 bases removed from V and 5 bases from J, the gap between germline ends came to 11 bases. Germline CDR1 SGHDT, CDR2 YYEEEE. CDR3 length: 14 residues.

This clone was recorded a few times. CDR3 sequence: CASNRDSDTQYF. The CDR3 DNA follows: TGTGCCAGCAACCGGGACAGCGATACGCAGTATTTT. The chain couples TRBV2 to TRBJ2-3; 7 bases agree with TRBD1. The CDR3 is made up of 12 amino acids. The germline gives CDR1 SNHLY, CDR2 FYNNEI. V lost 7 bases, J lost 6 bases, and 4 bases stayed unmatched. Full variable domain (missing parts from reference TRBV2 and TRBJ2-3): EPEVTQTPSHQVTQMGQEVILRCVPISNHLYFYWYRQILGQKVEFLVSFYNNEISEKSEIFDDQFSVERPDGSNFTLKIRSTKLEDSAMYFCASNRDSDTQYFGPGTRLTVL.

This chain links TRBV19 with TRBJ1-3; 8 bases are shared with TRBD1. J gave up 0 bases and V 3 bases, and 10 bases lay outside the gene matches. Germline V gene sequence: CDR1 LNHDA, CDR2 SQIVND (reference sequence). CDR3 length: 18 residues. CDR3 residues: CASSIGRTGSRSGNTIYF. In nucleotides, the CDR3 is TGTGCCAGTAGTATTGGCAGGACAGGGAGCCGCTCTGGAAACACCATATATTTT.

The chain uses TRBV6-5 and TRBJ1-1, with D maybe TRBD1 (5 bases). Germline lookup yields CDR1 MNHEY and CDR2 SVGAGI. The length of the CDR3 is 15 residues. Trimming shortened V by 0 bases and J by 0 bases, and 8 bases separated the two germline ends. The CDR3: CASSYSGGVNTEAFF. The CDR3 DNA reads as TGTGCCAGCAGTTACTCGGGGGGAGTGAACACTGAAGCTTTCTTT.

The chain is built from TRBV29-1 and TRBJ2-7, with D hard to call. The CDR3 has 14 amino acids. With 3 bases removed from V and 2 bases from J, the gap between germline ends came to 14 bases. Looked up from germline, CDR1 is SQVTM and CDR2 is ANQGSEA. CDR3 nucleotides: TGCAGCGTTGACGAGCGTCGGAATCCCTACGAGCAGTACTTC. This codes for CSVDERRNPYEQYF.

The chain is built from TRBV6-6 and TRBJ2-7, with a tentative D call TRBD1 (6 bases). Trimming pared 4 bases from V and 4 bases from J, leaving 11 bases between. Germline loops: CDR1 MNHNY, CDR2 SVGAGI (reference sequence). This CDR3 is built from 13 residues. CDR3 residues: CASSSGRGYEQYF. The CDR3 bases are TGTGCCAGCAGTTCGGGCAGGGGATACGAGCAGTACTTC.